This TCR beta chain was sequenced in a study of blood T cell repertoires in COVID-19 (dated by TCRdb to 2019 to 2021). Regarding the complete study: The collaborator samples originated in the United States, Italy and Spain and spanned the acute and convalescent phases of COVID-19. The material from the prospective study consisted of cDNA or gDNA derived from T cells, B-cell-depleted T cells, or PBMCs. Subjects who had been exposed to COVID-19, were actively infected with it, or had recovered from it provided the deeply sampled blood TCRbeta repertoires that made up the dataset. A freely available public database, intended as a resource for researchers studying the immune response to SARS-CoV-2, is where the repertoires were released. The samples were drawn from two sources: the first 160 participants of the ongoing ImmuneRACE study, and approximately 1,300 subjects contributed by 6 global collaborators. Nearly every sample came with metadata listing a de-identified subject ID, COVID-19 status, age in years and sex. Where available, HLA class I and class II types were taken from metadata supplied by the sample provider and were not determined by assay-based typing. Study-level results and caveats: Clinical and demographic metadata were provided uncurated, with the amount varying by source and participant.

Counted from cysteine to phenylalanine, this CDR3 has 14 amino acids. Solely the CDR3 DNA is kept, with 42 bases framed from the first base. Collaborating institutions collected whole blood in K2EDTA tubes following their own protocols. For TCRbeta analysis, collaborators shipped samples in one of three forms: frozen whole blood, isolated PBMCs, or DNA extracted from either of those sample types. The immunoSEQ Assay, a bias-controlled multiplex PCR, was used to amplify TCRbeta CDR3 regions from genomic DNA. Per the source publication's procedure: Within the assay, amplification of reference gene primers was used to estimate how many nucleated cells each sample contained. To quantify the absolute abundance of each unique TCRbeta CDR3 rearrangement, sequence reads were collapsed and filtered. For each sample, productive Simpson clonality was calculated as the square root of Simpson's diversity index across productive rearrangements. Not all clones reach the TCRdb copy of this immuneACCESS table, which keeps in-frame sequences only. Checked studies attribute under half of the gap to unresolved V genes and leave the rest unexplained. That table supplies the V and J calls and clone size; D and trimming were determined from the DNA. The sample profile shows tens of thousands of clones; roughly 88% of them were found once. The ten largest clones add up to about 4.3% of the sample.

Turning to this clone: What antigen it recognizes has not been identified. Base qualities are not provided; no much larger clone lies one nucleotide away.

The receptor was derived from a man in his sixties with acute or convalescent COVID-19. The rearranged segments are TRBV21-1 and TRBJ1-3. TRBV21-1 is noted as a pseudogene. The sample comprised peripheral blood. CDR3 region: CASSPPRSGNTIYF. The base sequence is TGTGCCAGCAGCCCCCCCCGCTCTGGAAACACCATATATTTT.